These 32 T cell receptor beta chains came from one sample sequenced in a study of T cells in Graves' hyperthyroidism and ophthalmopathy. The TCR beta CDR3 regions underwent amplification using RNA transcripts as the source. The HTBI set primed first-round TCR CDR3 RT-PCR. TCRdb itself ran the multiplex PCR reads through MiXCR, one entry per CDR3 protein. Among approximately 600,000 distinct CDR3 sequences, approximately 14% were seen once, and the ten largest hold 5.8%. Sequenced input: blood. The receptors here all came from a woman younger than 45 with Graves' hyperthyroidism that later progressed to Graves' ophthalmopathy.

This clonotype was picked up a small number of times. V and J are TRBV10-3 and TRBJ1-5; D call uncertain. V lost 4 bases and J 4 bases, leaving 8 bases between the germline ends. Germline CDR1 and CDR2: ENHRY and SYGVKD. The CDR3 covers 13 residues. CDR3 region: CAISVGPNQPQHF. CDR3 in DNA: TGTGCCATCAGTGTAGGGCCGAATCAGCCCCAGCATTTT.

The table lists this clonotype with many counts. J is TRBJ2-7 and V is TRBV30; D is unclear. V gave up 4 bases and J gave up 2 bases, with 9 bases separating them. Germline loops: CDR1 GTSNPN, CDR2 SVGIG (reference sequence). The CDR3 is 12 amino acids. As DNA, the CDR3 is TGTGCCTGGACAAGGGCACCCTACGAGCAGTACTTC. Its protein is CAWTRAPYEQYF.

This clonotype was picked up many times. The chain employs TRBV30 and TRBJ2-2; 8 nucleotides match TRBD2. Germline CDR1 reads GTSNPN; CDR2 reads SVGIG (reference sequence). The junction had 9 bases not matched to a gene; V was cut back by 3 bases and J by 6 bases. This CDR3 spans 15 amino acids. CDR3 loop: CAWSFPGLGAGELFF. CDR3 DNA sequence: TGTGCCTGGAGCTTCCCGGGACTAGGGGCCGGGGAGCTGTTTTTT.

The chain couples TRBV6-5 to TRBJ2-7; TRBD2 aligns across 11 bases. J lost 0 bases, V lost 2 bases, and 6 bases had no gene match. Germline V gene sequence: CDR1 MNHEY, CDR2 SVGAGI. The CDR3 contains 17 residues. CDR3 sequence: CASSYQAGLADSYEQYF. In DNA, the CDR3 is TGTGCCAGCAGTTACCAGGCGGGACTAGCGGACTCCTACGAGCAGTACTTC.

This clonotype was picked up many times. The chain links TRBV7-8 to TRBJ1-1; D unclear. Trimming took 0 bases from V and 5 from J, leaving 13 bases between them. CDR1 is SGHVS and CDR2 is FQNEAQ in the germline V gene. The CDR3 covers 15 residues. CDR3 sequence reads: CASSLASGWVTEAFF. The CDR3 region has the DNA TGTGCCAGCAGCTTAGCCAGCGGATGGGTAACTGAAGCTTTCTTT.

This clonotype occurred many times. CDR3 sequence: CAISLLGSQKSLNNEQFF. For the CDR3, the DNA is TGTGCCATCAGTTTACTAGGGTCGCAGAAAAGCCTCAACAATGAGCAGTTCTTC. This chain joins TRBV10-3 and TRBJ2-1; possibly TRBD2 for D (5 bases). V was pared by 5 bases and J by 5 bases, with 25 bases between. CDR1 and CDR2 (germline): ENHRY, SYGVKD. The CDR3 totals 18 residues.

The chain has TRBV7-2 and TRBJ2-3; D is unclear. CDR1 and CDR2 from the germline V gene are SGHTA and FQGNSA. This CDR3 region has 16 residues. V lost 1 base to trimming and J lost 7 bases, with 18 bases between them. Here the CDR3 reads CASSLEGVPPHNTQYF. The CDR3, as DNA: TGTGCCAGCAGCTTAGAAGGAGTACCCCCTCACAATACGCAGTATTTT.

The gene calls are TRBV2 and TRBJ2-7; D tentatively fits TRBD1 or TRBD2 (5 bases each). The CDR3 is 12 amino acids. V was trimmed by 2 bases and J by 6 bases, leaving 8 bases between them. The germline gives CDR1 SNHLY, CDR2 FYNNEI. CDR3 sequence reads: CASSEPGPEQYF. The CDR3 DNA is TGTGCCAGCAGTGAACCGGGGCCCGAGCAGTACTTC.

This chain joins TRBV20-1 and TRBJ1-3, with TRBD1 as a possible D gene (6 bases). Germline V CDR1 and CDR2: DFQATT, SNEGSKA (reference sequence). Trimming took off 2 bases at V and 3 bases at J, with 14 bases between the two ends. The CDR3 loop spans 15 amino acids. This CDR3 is CSARRGGVFGNTIYF. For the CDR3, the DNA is TGCAGTGCTAGAAGGGGGGGGGTCTTTGGAAACACCATATATTTT.

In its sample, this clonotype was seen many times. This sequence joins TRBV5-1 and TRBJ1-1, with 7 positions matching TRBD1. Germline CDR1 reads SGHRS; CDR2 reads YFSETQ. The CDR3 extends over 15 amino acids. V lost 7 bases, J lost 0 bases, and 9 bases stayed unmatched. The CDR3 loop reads CASRQGSSMNTEAFF. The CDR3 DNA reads TGCGCCAGCCGACAGGGATCCTCTATGAACACTGAAGCTTTCTTT.

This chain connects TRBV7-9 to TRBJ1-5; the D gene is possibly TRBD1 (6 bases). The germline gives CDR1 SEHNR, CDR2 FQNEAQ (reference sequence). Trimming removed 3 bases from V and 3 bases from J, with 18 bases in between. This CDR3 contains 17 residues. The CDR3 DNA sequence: TGTGCCAGCAGCTTTTGGAGGGGGGACGCGAACAATCAGCCCCAGCATTTT. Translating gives CASSFWRGDANNQPQHF. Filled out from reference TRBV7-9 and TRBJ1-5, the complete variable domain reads DTGVSQNPRHKITKRGQNVTFRCDPISEHNRLYWYRQTLGQGPEFLTYFQNEAQLEKSRLLSDRFSAERPKGSFSTLEIQRTEQGDSAMYLCASSFWRGDANNQPQHFGDGTRLSIL.

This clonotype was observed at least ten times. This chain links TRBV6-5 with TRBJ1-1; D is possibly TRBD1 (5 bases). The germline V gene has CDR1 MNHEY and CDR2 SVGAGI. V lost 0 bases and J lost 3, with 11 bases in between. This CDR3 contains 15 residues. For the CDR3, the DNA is TGTGCCAGCAGTTACTCGCAAGGGGCCTACACTGAAGCTTTCTTT. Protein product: CASSYSQGAYTEAFF.

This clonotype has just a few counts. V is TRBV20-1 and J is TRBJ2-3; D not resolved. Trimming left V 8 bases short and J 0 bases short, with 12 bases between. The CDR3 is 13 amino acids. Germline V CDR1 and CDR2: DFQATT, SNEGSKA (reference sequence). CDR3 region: CSTYQSSTDTQYF. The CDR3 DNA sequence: TGCAGTACCTATCAATCTAGCACAGATACGCAGTATTTT.

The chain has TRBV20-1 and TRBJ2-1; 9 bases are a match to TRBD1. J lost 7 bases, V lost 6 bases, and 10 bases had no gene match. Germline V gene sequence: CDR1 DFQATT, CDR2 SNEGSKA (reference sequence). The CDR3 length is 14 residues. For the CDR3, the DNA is TGCAGTGCCGCGGGACAGGGTAATCTGAATGAGCAGTTCTTC. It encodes CSAAGQGNLNEQFF.

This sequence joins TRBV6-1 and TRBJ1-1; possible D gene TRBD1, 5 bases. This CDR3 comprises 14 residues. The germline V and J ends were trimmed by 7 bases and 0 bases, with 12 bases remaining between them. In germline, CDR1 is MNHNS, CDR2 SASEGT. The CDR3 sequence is CASKRVGVNTEAFF. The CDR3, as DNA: TGTGCCAGCAAAAGGGTAGGGGTGAACACTGAAGCTTTCTTT.

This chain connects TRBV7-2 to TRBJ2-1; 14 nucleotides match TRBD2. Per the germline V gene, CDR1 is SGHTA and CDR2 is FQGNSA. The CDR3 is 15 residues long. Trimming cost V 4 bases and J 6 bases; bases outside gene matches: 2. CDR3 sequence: CASSWGTSGSNEQFF. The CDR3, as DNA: TGTGCCAGCAGCTGGGGGACTAGCGGGAGCAATGAGCAGTTCTTC.

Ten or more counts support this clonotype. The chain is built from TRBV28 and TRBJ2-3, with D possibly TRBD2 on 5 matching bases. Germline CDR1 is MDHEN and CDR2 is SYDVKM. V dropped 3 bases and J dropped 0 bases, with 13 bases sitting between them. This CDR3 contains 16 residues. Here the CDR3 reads CASSLSGLSSTDTQYF. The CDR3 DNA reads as TGTGCCAGCAGTTTGTCCGGACTTTCTAGCACAGATACGCAGTATTTT.

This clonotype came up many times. CDR3 in DNA: TGCGCCAGCAGTCATAGGAACACTGAAGCTTTCTTT. Translation gives CASSHRNTEAFF. The gene calls are TRBV4-3 and TRBJ1-1; D unclear. This CDR3 has 12 residues. The germline gives CDR1 LGHNA, CDR2 YSLEER. The V end lost 6 bases, the J end lost 1 base, and 6 bases lay between the germline ends.

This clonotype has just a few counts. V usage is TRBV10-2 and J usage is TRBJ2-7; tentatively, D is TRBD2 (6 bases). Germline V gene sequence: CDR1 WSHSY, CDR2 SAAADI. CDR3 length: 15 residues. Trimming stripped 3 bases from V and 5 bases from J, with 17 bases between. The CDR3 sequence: CASSEGSGSSHEQYF. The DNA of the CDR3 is TGCGCCAGCAGTGAAGGGAGCGGGTCTTCCCACGAGCAGTACTTC.

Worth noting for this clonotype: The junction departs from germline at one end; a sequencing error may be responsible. The CDR3 nucleotides read TGTGTCAGCAGCTTAGGACATGTGGGACCCTACGAGCAGTACTTC. Residues: CVSSLGHVGPYEQYF. The chain combines TRBV5-6 with TRBJ2-7; D may be TRBD1 or TRBD2 (5 bases each). The CDR3 runs 15 residues. CDR1 is SGHDT and CDR2 is YYEEEE in the germline V gene.

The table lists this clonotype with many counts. CDR3 in amino acids: CSASLAGVATDLYNEQFF. The CDR3 DNA follows: TGCAGTGCTAGTCTAGCGGGAGTAGCCACCGATCTCTACAATGAGCAGTTCTTC. This sequence joins TRBV20-1 and TRBJ2-1; 10 bases line up with TRBD2. J lost 3 bases, V lost 3 bases, and 14 bases had no gene match. CDR3 length: 18 amino acids. Germline-derived CDR1 and CDR2 are DFQATT and SNEGSKA (reference sequence).

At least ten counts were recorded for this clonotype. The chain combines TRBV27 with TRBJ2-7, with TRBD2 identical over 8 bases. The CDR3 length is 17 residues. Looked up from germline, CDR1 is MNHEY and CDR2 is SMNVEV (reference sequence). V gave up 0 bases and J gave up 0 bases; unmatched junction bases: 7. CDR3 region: CASSLSGRGHRSYEQYF. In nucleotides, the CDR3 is TGTGCCAGCAGTTTATCCGGGAGGGGTCACCGCTCCTACGAGCAGTACTTC.

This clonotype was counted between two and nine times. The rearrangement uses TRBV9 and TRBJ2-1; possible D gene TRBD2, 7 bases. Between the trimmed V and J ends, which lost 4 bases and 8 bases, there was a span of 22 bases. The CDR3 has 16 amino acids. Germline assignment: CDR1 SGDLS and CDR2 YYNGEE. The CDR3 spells CASSTQGAGWSDEQFF. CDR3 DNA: TGTGCCAGCAGCACACAGGGAGCGGGATGGAGCGATGAGCAGTTCTTC.

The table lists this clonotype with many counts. CDR3 protein: CASSRDRGTEAFF. The CDR3 coding sequence is TGTGCCAGCTCACGGGACAGGGGCACTGAAGCTTTCTTT. The chain is built from TRBV18 and TRBJ1-1, with TRBD1 identical over 10 bases. The CDR3 is made up of 13 amino acids. In germline, CDR1 is KGHSH, CDR2 LQKENI. J lost 4 bases, V lost 4 bases, and 0 bases had no gene match. The full variable domain, completed using reference TRBV18 and TRBJ1-1, is NAGVMQNPRHLVRRRGQEARLRCSPMKGHSHVYWYRQLPEEGLKFMVYLQKENIIDESGMPKERFSAEFPKEGPSILRIQQVVRGDSAAYFCASSRDRGTEAFFGQGTRLTVV.

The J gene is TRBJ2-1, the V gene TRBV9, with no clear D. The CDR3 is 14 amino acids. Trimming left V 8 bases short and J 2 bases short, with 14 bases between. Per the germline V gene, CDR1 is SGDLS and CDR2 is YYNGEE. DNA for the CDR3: TGTGCCAGTCCGGCCATAAGCGCCTACAATGAGCAGTTCTTC. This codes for CASPAISAYNEQFF.

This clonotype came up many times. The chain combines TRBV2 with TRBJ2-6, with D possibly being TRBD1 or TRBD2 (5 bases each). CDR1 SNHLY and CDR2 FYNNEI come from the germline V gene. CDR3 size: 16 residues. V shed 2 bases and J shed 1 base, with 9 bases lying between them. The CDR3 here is CASSERGGSGANVLTF. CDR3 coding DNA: TGTGCCAGCAGTGAACGGGGCGGGTCTGGGGCCAACGTCCTGACTTTC.

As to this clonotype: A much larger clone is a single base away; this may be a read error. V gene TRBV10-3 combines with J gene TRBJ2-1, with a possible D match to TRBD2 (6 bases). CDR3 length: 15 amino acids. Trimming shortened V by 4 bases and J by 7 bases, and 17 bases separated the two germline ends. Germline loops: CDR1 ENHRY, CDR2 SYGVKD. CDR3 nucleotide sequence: TGTGCCATCAGTGCGTCCTCGGGACTCCGGAATGAGCAGTTCTTC. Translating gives CAISASSGLRNEQFF.

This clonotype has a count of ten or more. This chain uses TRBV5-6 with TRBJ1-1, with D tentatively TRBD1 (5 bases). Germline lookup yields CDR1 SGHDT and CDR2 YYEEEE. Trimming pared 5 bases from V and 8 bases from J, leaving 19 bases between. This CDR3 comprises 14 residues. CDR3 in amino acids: CASSYATFEGEAFF. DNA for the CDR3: TGTGCCAGCAGTTACGCAACTTTCGAGGGGGAAGCTTTCTTT.

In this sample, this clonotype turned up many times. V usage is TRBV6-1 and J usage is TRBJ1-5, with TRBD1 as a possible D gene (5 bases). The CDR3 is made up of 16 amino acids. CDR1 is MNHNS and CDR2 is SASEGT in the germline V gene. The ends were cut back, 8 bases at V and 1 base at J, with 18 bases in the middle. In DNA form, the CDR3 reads TGTGCCAGCCGTCCTAGAGCGGGGCAAAGCAATCAGCCCCAGCATTTT. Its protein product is CASRPRAGQSNQPQHF.

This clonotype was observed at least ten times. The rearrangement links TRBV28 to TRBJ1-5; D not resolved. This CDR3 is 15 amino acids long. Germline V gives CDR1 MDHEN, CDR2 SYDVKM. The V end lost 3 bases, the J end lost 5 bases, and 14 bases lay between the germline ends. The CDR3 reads CASSFWGKFDQPQHF. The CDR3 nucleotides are TGTGCCAGCAGTTTTTGGGGAAAATTTGATCAGCCCCAGCATTTT.

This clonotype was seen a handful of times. The CDR3: CAIGETGYNQPQHF. In DNA form, the CDR3 reads TGTGCCATCGGTGAGACAGGGTACAATCAGCCCCAGCATTTT. This chain joins TRBV6-2 or TRBV6-3 and TRBJ1-5; TRBD1 aligns across 7 bases. The CDR3 runs 14 residues. The J segment lost 3 bases and the V segment lost 10 bases, leaving 9 bases of the junction unmatched. The V gene's germline CDR1 is MNHEY and CDR2 SVGEGT.

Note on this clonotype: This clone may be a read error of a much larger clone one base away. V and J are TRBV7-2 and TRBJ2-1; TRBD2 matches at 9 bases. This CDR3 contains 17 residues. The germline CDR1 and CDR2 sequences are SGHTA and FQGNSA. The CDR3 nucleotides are TGTGCCAGCAGCTTAGAAGTTAGCGGGAGCATTTTCAATGAGGAGTTCTTC. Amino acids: CASSLEVSGSIFNEEFF.